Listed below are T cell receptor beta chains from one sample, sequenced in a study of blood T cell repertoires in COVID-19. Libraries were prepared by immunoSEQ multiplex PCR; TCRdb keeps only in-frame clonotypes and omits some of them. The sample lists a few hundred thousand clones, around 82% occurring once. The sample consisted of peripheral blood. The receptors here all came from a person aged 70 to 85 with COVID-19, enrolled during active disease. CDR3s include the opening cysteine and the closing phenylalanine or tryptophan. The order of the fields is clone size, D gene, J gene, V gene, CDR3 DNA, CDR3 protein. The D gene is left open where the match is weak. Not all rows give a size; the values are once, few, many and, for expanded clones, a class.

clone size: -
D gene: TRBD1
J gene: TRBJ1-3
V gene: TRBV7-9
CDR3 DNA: TGTGCCAGCAGCTTATGGGGGACAGGGAGGACTGGAAACACCATATATTTT
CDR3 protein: CASSLWGTGRTGNTIYF

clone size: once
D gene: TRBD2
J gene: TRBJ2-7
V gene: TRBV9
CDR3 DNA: TGTGCCAGCAGCCCCACTAGCGGAGAAGTCTACGAGCAGTACTTC
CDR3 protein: CASSPTSGEVYEQYF

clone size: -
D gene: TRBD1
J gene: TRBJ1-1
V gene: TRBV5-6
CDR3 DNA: TGTGCCAGCAGCAAGGGACAGATGAACACTGAAGCTTTCTTT
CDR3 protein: CASSKGQMNTEAFF

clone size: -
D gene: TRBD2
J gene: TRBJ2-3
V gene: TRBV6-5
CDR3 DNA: TGTGCCAGCGTTGGGGGGGGTAAGGCAGATACGCAGTATTTT
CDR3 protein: CASVGGGKADTQYF

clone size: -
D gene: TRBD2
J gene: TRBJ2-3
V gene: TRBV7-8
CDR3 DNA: TGTGCCAGCAGCCTTAGCGGGGGGGCCCCAGATACGCAGTATTTT
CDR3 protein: CASSLSGGAPDTQYF

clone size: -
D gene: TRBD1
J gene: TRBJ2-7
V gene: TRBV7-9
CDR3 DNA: TGTGCCAGCAGCGTGGGACAGATTTACGAGCAGTACTTC
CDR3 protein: CASSVGQIYEQYF

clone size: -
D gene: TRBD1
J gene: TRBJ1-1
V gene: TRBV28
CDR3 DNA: TGTGCCAGCAGTTTACCTTTTATTAGTGACAGGGCTAAAGCTTTCTTT
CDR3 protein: CASSLPFISDRAKAFF

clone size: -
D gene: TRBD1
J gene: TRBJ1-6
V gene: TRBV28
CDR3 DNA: TGTGCCAGCAGAGAACCGGGACAGGGGTATTCACCCCTCCACTTT
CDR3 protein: CASREPGQGYSPLHF

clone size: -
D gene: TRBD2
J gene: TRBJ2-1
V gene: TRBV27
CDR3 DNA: TGTGCCAGCAGTGGGGGACTAACTGAGCAGTTCTTC
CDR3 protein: CASSGGLTEQFF

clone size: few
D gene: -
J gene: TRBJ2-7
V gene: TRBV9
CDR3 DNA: TGTGCCAGCAGCCCCCGACAGGCAACCTACGAGCAGTACTTC
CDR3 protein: CASSPRQATYEQYF

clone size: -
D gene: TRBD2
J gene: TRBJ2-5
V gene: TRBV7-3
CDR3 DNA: TGTGCCAGCAGCTTCCCGCTAGCGGGGAACCAAGAGACCCAGTACTTC
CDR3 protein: CASSFPLAGNQETQYF

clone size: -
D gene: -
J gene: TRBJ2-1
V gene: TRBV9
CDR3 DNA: TGTGCCAGCAGCGTCTATAATGTGGACAATGAGCAGTTCTTC
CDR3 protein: CASSVYNVDNEQFF

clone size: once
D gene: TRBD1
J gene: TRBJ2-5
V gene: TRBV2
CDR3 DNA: TGTGCCAGCAGTTCCCGGACAGGGGGCGTGGAGACCCAGTACTTC
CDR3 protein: CASSSRTGGVETQYF

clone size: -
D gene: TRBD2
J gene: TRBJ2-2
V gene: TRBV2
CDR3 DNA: TGTGCCAGCAGATTGCTAGCGGGGACGGCTCCGGGGGAGCTGTTTTTT
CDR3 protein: CASRLLAGTAPGELFF

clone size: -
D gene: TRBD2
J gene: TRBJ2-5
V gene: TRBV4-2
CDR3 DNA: TGTGCCAGCAGCCAAGGTGGTAGCGGGGGCTTAGAGACCCAGTACTTC
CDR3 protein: CASSQGGSGGLETQYF

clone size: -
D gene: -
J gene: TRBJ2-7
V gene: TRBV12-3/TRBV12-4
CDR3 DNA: TGTGCCAGCACCCGAACAGTCGACTACGAGCAGTACTTC
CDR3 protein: CASTRTVDYEQYF

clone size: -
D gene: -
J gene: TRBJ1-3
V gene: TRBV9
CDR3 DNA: TGTGCCAGCAGCGAAACAGGGATCTCTGGAAACACCATATATTTT
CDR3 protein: CASSETGISGNTIYF

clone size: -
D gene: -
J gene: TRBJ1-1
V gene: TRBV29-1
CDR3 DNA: TGCAGCGCCGGACAGTGGGGCACTGAAGCTTTCTTT
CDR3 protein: CSAGQWGTEAFF

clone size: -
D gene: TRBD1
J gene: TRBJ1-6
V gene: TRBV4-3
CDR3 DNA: TGCGCCAGCAGCCAAGCGACAGGGGGCGGTTCACCCCTCCACTTT
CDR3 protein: CASSQATGGGSPLHF

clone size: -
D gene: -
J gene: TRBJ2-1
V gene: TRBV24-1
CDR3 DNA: TGTGCCACCAGTGATACAACCCCCCCAGGCACTGAGCAGTTCTTC
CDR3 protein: CATSDTTPPGTEQFF

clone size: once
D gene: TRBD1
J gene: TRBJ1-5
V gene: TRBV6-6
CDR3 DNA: TGTGCCAGCAGCCTCGGGAGGGGGCCTAGCAATCAGCCCCAGCATTTT
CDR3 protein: CASSLGRGPSNQPQHF

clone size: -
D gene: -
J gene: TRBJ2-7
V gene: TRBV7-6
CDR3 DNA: TGTGCCAGCAGCTCCCGACCGTTCCGGACAGCACCCTACGAGCAGTACTTC
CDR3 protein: CASSSRPFRTAPYEQYF

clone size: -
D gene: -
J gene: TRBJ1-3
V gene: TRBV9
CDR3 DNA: TGTGCCAGCAGCGGATTACAGGGAATTTCCGGAAACACCATATATTTT
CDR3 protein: CASSGLQGISGNTIYF

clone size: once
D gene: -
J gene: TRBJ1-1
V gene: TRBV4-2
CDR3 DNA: TGTGCCAGCAGCCAAGAGATAGGGGTAACTGAAGCTTTCTTT
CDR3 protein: CASSQEIGVTEAFF

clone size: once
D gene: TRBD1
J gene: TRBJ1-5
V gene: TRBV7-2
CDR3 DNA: TGTGCCAGCAGCTCGACAGGGGCCCGCAATCAGCCCCAGCATTTT
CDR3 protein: CASSSTGARNQPQHF

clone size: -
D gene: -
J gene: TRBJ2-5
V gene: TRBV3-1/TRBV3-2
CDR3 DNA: TGTGCCAGCAGCCAAGCCGTGGTAAGCAGGGTCGAGACCCAGTACTTC
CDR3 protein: CASSQAVVSRVETQYF

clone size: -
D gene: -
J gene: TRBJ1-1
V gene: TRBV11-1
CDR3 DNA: TGTGCCAGCAGCTCGCAGGGTACGAACACTGAAGCTTTCTTT
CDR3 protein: CASSSQGTNTEAFF

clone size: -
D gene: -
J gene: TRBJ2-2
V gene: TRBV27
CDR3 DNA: TGTGCCAGCAGCCTCGGTCAGGGGAACACCGGGGAGCTGTTTTTT
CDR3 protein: CASSLGQGNTGELFF

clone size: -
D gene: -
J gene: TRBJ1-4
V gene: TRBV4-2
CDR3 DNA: TGTGCCAGCAGCCAAGGCCAGGGTGGCGAAAAACTGTTTTTT
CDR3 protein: CASSQGQGGEKLFF

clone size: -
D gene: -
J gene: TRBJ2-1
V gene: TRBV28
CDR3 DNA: TGTGCCAGCAGTTTTGTGGGGGCTTGGAATGAGCAGTTCTTC
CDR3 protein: CASSFVGAWNEQFF

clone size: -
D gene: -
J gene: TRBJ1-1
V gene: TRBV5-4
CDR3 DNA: TGTGCCAGCAGCTCTGGCGGGCCGCTGGGTATGAACACTGAAGCTTTCTTT
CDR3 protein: CASSSGGPLGMNTEAFF

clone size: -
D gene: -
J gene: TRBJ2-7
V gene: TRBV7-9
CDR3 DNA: TGTGCCAGCAGCTTAGAACTCTACGAGCAGTACTTC
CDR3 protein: CASSLELYEQYF

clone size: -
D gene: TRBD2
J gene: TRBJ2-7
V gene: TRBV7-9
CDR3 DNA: TGTGCCAGCAGCACAACCTCTAGCGGGGTAAGCGAGCAGTACTTC
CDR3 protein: CASSTTSSGVSEQYF

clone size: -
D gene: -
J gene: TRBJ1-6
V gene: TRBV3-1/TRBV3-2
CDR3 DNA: TGTGCCAGCAGCCAAGGACGCGTCCGGGGGAATAATTCACCCCTCCACTTT
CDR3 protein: CASSQGRVRGNNSPLHF

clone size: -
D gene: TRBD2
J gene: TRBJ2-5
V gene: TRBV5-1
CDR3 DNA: TGCGCCAGCAGCCCCCTTGAGCGGGGGATCCAAGAGACCCAGTACTTC
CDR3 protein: CASSPLERGIQETQYF

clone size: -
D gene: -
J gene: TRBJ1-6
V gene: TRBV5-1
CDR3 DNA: TGCGCCAGCAGCTTGGTGGGCTACCTCTCACCCCTCCACTTT
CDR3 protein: CASSLVGYLSPLHF